This T cell receptor beta chain was captured by sequencing in a study of post-analysis software for immune sequencing data. The CDR3 spans 12 residues. Germline-derived CDR1 and CDR2 are SQVTM and ANQGSEA. Trimming cost V 6 bases and J 5 bases, with 12 bases left between them. Libraries were made from TCR beta cDNA, and they carried unique molecular identifiers. Once about 0.95 to 10 million T cells were used, about 510,000 cDNA molecules resulted. From the PCR reads, TCRdb called clonotypes with MiXCR, one entry per CDR3 protein. The top ten hold roughly 4.4% of the sample, which has 650,000 to 850,000 distinct CDR3 sequences, roughly 58% seen once. Study-wide findings and caveats: Patients used about five TRBV segments, including TRBV5-6, TRBV5-1 and TRBV20-1, more often than controls.

This clonotype was observed a few times. Its antigen is unknown. Material for sequencing was blood. The chain recombines TRBV29-1 with TRBJ2-3; no reliable D call. The sequence derives from a girl between 5 and 17 years old with multiple sclerosis. DNA for the CDR3: TGCAGCGTCCCCGTTGTAGGAGATACGCAGTATTTT. The encoded protein is CSVPVVGDTQYF.